These 24 T cell receptor beta chains came from one sample sequenced in a study of cytomegalovirus exposure and HLA in healthy donors. Here immunoSEQ multiplex PCR was the method, and the copy in TCRdb shows in-frame clones only, minus some. This sample yields some 120,000 clones, of which around nine tenths are seen a single time; roughly 1.4% belongs to the top ten. The source material was PBMCs. These receptors originate from a young man in good health and CMV-seronegative.

The rearrangement links TRBV19 to TRBJ1-4; 7 nucleotides line up with TRBD1. The germline V gene has CDR1 LNHDA and CDR2 SQIVND (reference sequence). The CDR3 has 13 residues. V lost 5 bases, J lost 8 bases, and 5 bases stayed unmatched. Here the CDR3 reads CASSSRDSEKLFF. DNA of the CDR3: TGTGCCAGTAGTTCCCGGGACAGCGAAAAACTGTTTTTT.

The chain couples TRBV6-5 to TRBJ2-6; D is undetermined. The CDR3 has 15 residues. Germline CDR1 reads MNHEY; CDR2 reads SVGAGI. Between the trimmed V and J ends, which lost 3 bases and 0 bases, there was a span of 6 bases. The CDR3 DNA sequence: TGTGCCAGCAGTTATTATTCCTCTGGGGCCAACGTCCTGACTTTC. Amino acid sequence: CASSYYSSGANVLTF.

The table lists this clone with a count of one. The chain uses TRBV9 and TRBJ2-7; D remains ambiguous. Trimming cost V 0 bases and J 3 bases, with 10 bases left between them. Per the germline V gene, CDR1 is SGDLS and CDR2 is YYNGEE. The CDR3 sequence is 14 residues long. The CDR3 sequence: CASSVDEVIYEQYF. The CDR3 nucleotides read TGTGCCAGCAGCGTAGATGAGGTAATCTACGAGCAGTACTTC.

The V and J genes are TRBV13 and TRBJ1-1; no definite D call. The V and J ends lost 1 base and 4 bases respectively, with 10 bases between them. This CDR3 is 14 amino acids long. The germline V gene encodes CDR1 PRHDT and CDR2 FYEKMQ (reference sequence). The DNA for the CDR3 is TGTGCCAGCAGCTTAGCCGCGGGTGGCACTGAAGCTTTCTTT. Translating gives CASSLAAGGTEAFF.

The V call is TRBV6-5, the J call TRBJ2-7, with 12 bases lining up with TRBD1. Germline V lookup: CDR1 MNHEY, CDR2 SVGAGI. The CDR3 consists of 16 residues. V dropped 1 base and J dropped 6; count of bases not matched to a gene: 7. CDR3 bases: TGTGCCAGCAGTTACTACGGGACAGGGGGCCGTGGCGAGCAGTACTTC. It encodes CASSYYGTGGRGEQYF.

The rearrangement links TRBV7-3 to TRBJ1-2; D not certain. CDR1 and CDR2 (germline): SGHTA, FQGTGA. The CDR3 is 13 amino acids. V gave up 3 bases and J gave up 9 bases, with 14 bases separating them. CDR3 sequence: CASSFGPPESYTF. The CDR3, as DNA: TGTGCCAGCAGCTTTGGGCCGCCGGAAAGCTACACCTTC.

This clone was observed a single time. Other DNA sequences of this sample code for an identical CDR3. The chain combines TRBV25-1 with TRBJ1-2; no clear D gene. V lost 0 bases, J lost 6 bases, and 14 bases lay in between. The CDR3 extends over 15 amino acids. CDR1 MGHDK and CDR2 SYGVNS come from the germline V gene. The DNA of the CDR3 is TGTGCCAGCAGTGAATATAATTCCAGGCCTAATGGCTACACCTTC. It specifies CASSEYNSRPNGYTF.

Note on this clone: At one end, the junction sequence differs from germline, possibly due to a read error. The chain employs TRBV30 and TRBJ2-1; TRBD2 matches 7 bases. The CDR3 contains 13 residues. Looked up from germline, CDR1 is GTSNPN and CDR2 is SVGIG (reference sequence). The CDR3: CAWSPDTSARILF. Here the CDR3 DNA reads TGTGCCTGGAGTCCGGATACTAGCGCTCGAATTCTCTTC.

The chain links TRBV5-1 to TRBJ1-2; tentative D call: TRBD1 (6 bases). V was cut by 1 base and J by 4 bases, with 14 bases left in between. Germline lookup yields CDR1 SGHRS and CDR2 YFSETQ. The CDR3 extends over 15 amino acids. The CDR3 DNA reads as TGCGCCAGCAGCTTGAGTACAGGGCAAGGCTATGGCTACACCTTC. Residues: CASSLSTGQGYGYTF.

CDR3 region: CASSLRLESYNEQFF. DNA for the CDR3: TGCGCCAGCAGCTTGAGGCTAGAGTCATACAATGAGCAGTTCTTC. This rearrangement joins TRBV5-1 to TRBJ2-1; D gene uncertain. V was cut by 1 base and J by 4 bases, with 12 bases left in between. The CDR3 extends over 15 amino acids. Germline V lookup: CDR1 SGHRS, CDR2 YFSETQ.

Only one count was recorded for this clone. The rearrangement links TRBV9 to TRBJ2-5, with D unclear. This CDR3 comprises 13 residues. Germline-derived CDR1 and CDR2 are SGDLS and YYNGEE. Trimming stripped 0 bases from V and 5 bases from J, with 8 bases between. Here the CDR3 reads CASSVDIRETQYF. The CDR3 coding sequence is TGTGCCAGCAGCGTAGATATTCGGGAGACCCAGTACTTC.

The rearrangement links TRBV4-1 to TRBJ2-7, with D tentatively TRBD2 (5 bases). The CDR3 loop spans 16 amino acids. Trimming left V 3 bases short and J 4 bases short, with 19 bases between. CDR1 and CDR2 from the germline V gene are MGHRA and YSYEKL. The CDR3 sequence: CASSHNPTNKDYEQYF. Here the CDR3 DNA reads TGCGCCAGCAGCCACAATCCGACTAATAAGGATTACGAGCAGTACTTC.

The chain combines TRBV18 with TRBJ1-5; possibly TRBD1 for D (6 bases). Trimming removed 3 bases at V and 6 bases at J, with 21 bases between. Germline V lookup: CDR1 KGHSH, CDR2 LQKENI. This CDR3 contains 17 residues. The CDR3 is CASSPQGSTTGGQPQHF. The CDR3 DNA is TGTGCCAGCTCACCCCAGGGGAGCACCACGGGGGGTCAGCCCCAGCATTTT.

The chain joins TRBV2 to TRBJ2-7; no clear D gene. This CDR3 comprises 16 residues. V was clipped by 6 bases and J by 2 bases, with 20 bases between them. Germline V gene lookup returns CDR1 SNHLY and CDR2 FYNNEI. The CDR3 here is CASSSTPGSDAYEQYF. The DNA of the CDR3 is TGTGCCAGCAGCTCAACCCCCGGGTCCGACGCCTACGAGCAGTACTTC.

This clone has more than one count but fewer than ten. The V gene is TRBV7-9, the J gene TRBJ2-5; D uncertain. The CDR3 sequence is 11 residues long. Trimming took 7 bases from V and 5 from J, leaving 8 bases between them. In germline, CDR1 is SEHNR, CDR2 FQNEAQ (reference sequence). The CDR3 bases are TGTGCCAGCACCAACAAGGAGACCCAGTACTTC. It specifies CASTNKETQYF. Full variable domain (rest looked up from reference TRBV7-9 and TRBJ2-5): DTGVSQNPRHKITKRGQNVTFRCDPISEHNRLYWYRQTLGQGPEFLTYFQNEAQLEKSRLLSDRFSAERPKGSFSTLEIQRTEQGDSAMYLCASTNKETQYFGPGTRLLVL.

The V gene is TRBV5-1, the J gene TRBJ2-7; TRBD1 matches at 7 bases. V trimming: 1 base; J trimming: 7 bases; junction bases outside the gene matches: 14. The CDR3 loop spans 16 amino acids. The germline V gene encodes CDR1 SGHRS and CDR2 YFSETQ. The CDR3 DNA reads as TGCGCCAGCAGCTTGTATGTTTCGGCAGGGGGAAGGGAGCAGTACTTC. Translation: CASSLYVSAGGREQYF. Full variable domain (rest looked up from reference TRBV5-1 and TRBJ2-7): KAGVTQTPRYLIKTRGQQVTLSCSPISGHRSVSWYQQTPGQGLQFLFEYFSETQRNKGNFPGRFSGRQFSNSRSEMNVSTLELGDSALYLCASSLYVSAGGREQYFGPGTRLTVT.

This rearrangement joins TRBV7-2 to TRBJ2-3; D may be TRBD2 (5 bases). The CDR3 consists of 13 residues. Deletions cut 1 base from V and 7 bases from J, with 9 bases between. CDR1 and CDR2 from the germline V gene are SGHTA and FQGNSA. CDR3 sequence reads: CASSLDAGYTQYF. CDR3 coding DNA: TGTGCCAGCAGCTTAGATGCGGGTTATACGCAGTATTTT.

This clone was detected ten times or more. V is TRBV4-1 and J is TRBJ2-7, with 8 bases that match TRBD2. V gave up 1 base and J gave up 3 bases; unmatched junction bases: 5. This CDR3 comprises 15 residues. Germline lookup yields CDR1 MGHRA and CDR2 YSYEKL. The CDR3 loop is CASSQGPLAGYEQYF. DNA of the CDR3: TGCGCCAGCAGCCAAGGTCCCCTAGCGGGCTACGAGCAGTACTTC.

This chain links TRBV10-2 with TRBJ1-1; D not certain. Trimming removed 7 bases at V and 2 bases at J, with 8 bases between. CDR1 WSHSY and CDR2 SAAADI come from the germline V gene. The CDR3 totals 12 residues. The CDR3 DNA follows: TGCGCCAGCACAGACTCTAACACTGAAGCTTTCTTT. This encodes CASTDSNTEAFF.

DNA for the CDR3: TGTGCCAGCAGCTTCTCGGGGACTGGGGAGCTGTTTTTT. Residues: CASSFSGTGELFF. The rearrangement links TRBV5-4 to TRBJ2-2, with TRBD2 as a possible D gene (6 bases). Per germline, CDR1 SGHNT and CDR2 YYREEE (reference sequence). Deletions cut 2 bases from V and 8 bases from J, with 10 bases between. The CDR3 has 13 amino acids. The full variable domain, rest sourced from reference TRBV5-4 and TRBJ2-2, is ETGVTQSPTHLIKTRGQQVTLRCSSQSGHNTVSWYQQALGQGPQFIFQYYREEENGRGNFPPRFSGLQFPNYSSELNVNALELDDSALYLCASSFSGTGELFFGEGSRLTVL.

V gene TRBV6-1 combines with J gene TRBJ1-5, with a weak D call TRBD1 (6 bases). V was cut by 3 bases and J by 0 bases, with 12 bases left in between. CDR1 is MNHNS, CDR2 SASEGT, per germline. The CDR3 is 16 amino acids. The CDR3 reads CASSERQAYSNQPQHF. CDR3 coding DNA: TGTGCCAGCAGTGAGAGACAGGCCTATAGCAATCAGCCCCAGCATTTT.

The CDR3 region has the DNA TGCGCCAGCAGCGATGGGACTAGCGGCCACAATGAGCAGTTCTTC. Translated: CASSDGTSGHNEQFF. This chain links TRBV5-1 with TRBJ2-1, with TRBD2 matching 11 bases. Germline CDR1 reads SGHRS; CDR2 reads YFSETQ. This CDR3 is 15 amino acids long. Trimming at V came to 4 bases and at J to 5 bases, leaving 5 bases not matched to a gene. The whole variable domain, remainder taken from reference TRBV5-1 and TRBJ2-1, is KAGVTQTPRYLIKTRGQQVTLSCSPISGHRSVSWYQQTPGQGLQFLFEYFSETQRNKGNFPGRFSGRQFSNSRSEMNVSTLELGDSALYLCASSDGTSGHNEQFFGPGTRLTVL.

The V call is TRBV6-5, the J call TRBJ1-6; 9 positions agree with TRBD1. Germline V lookup: CDR1 MNHEY, CDR2 SVGAGI. J was trimmed by 7 bases and V by 8 bases; bases with no gene match: 9. There are 15 residues in the CDR3. CDR3 amino acids: CASGLRTGVNSPLHF. In nucleotides, the CDR3 is TGTGCCAGCGGCTTGAGGACAGGGGTAAATTCACCCCTCCACTTT.

This chain uses TRBV9 with TRBJ2-7; the match to TRBD2 covers 15 bases. CDR1 is SGDLS and CDR2 is YYNGEE in the germline V gene. This CDR3 is built from 17 residues. The trim removed 3 bases at V and 5 bases at J, leaving 9 bases unmatched. In DNA, the CDR3 is TGTGCCAGCAGCGCCCATGGACTAGCGGGAGGGATAAACGAGCAGTACTTC. The encoded protein is CASSAHGLAGGINEQYF.